The clone carrying this TCR beta chain was detected ten times or more. Its antigen is unknown. Trimming took off 5 bases at V and 0 bases at J, with 16 bases between the two ends. Germline CDR1 is SGHTA and CDR2 is FQGNSA. CDR3 length: 17 amino acids. These data belong to a study of T-cell memory formation after mild COVID-19. The wider study: Largely, the TCR clusters proved donor specific. Whole-study findings and limits: The study found contracting CD4+ clones mainly in CM and EM and contracting CD8+ clones in EMRA. The SARS-CoV-2 specificity of second-wave clones reaching peak at day 37 remained unverified.

Each CDR3 protein gets one entry after TCRdb re-called the 5' RACE reads with MiXCR. Of about 16,000 distinct CDR3 sequences listed, around 25% are singletons. This sequence originates from a man aged 18 to 29 who had mild COVID-19 (a few samples of this study predate the infection). Cell type and time point are not known. The chain couples TRBV7-2 to TRBJ1-4; D ambiguous. What was sequenced was PBMCs or a T cell subset sorted from them (not recorded which). DNA of the CDR3: TGTGCCAGCAGCCCCGGCGGAGGGCGTGCAACTAATGAAAAACTGTTTTTT. This sequence encodes CASSPGGGRATNEKLFF.